This record covers a single T cell receptor (beta chain). The sample is drawn from a study of blood T cell repertoires in COVID-19. Study background: There were acute and convalescent COVID-19 samples, and they came from the United States, Italy and Spain. The cDNA or gDNA used as material had been derived from T cells, B-cell-depleted T cells, or PBMCs.

Losses at the gene ends were 4 bases for V and 6 bases for J; bases not matched to a gene: 7. Germline V gene lookup returns CDR1 SGHRS and CDR2 YFSETQ. The CDR3 has 15 amino acids. In the original processing: Reference gene primer amplification gave estimated nucleated cell counts. The repertoire was sequenced with immunoSEQ multiplex PCR; TCRdb's copy has only in-frame clones and lacks some. The V and J calls and clone size are taken from that table; D and trimming were inferred from the DNA. The profile covers over 15,000 clones, with under 90% appearing a single time and around 5.6% taken by the ten largest.

The material sequenced was peripheral blood. The TCR comes from a human donor in a cohort sampled during active COVID-19. The chain combines TRBV5-1 with TRBJ2-2; 9 bases map to TRBD2. The CDR3 here is CASSLASGNAGELFF. CDR3 coding DNA: TGCGCCAGCAGCCTGGCTAGCGGGAATGCCGGGGAGCTGTTTTTT.